The 2 T cell receptor beta chains below all came from one sample that was sequenced in a study of T cell repertoires in cytomegalovirus infection. One entry per CDR3 protein results from TCRdb running MiXCR on the reads. The table has about 130,000 distinct CDR3 sequences, about 10% seen once. Sequenced input: PBMCs. The receptor set was obtained from a human donor in good health (CMV status not recorded). Some clones in this sample may be carry-over from other donors' samples.

This clonotype was seen only a few times. V gene TRBV2 combines with J gene TRBJ2-4; D unresolved. The CDR3 runs to 16 residues. In germline, CDR1 is SNHLY, CDR2 FYNNEI. V lost 2 bases, J lost 0 bases, and 11 bases lay in between. In DNA, the CDR3 is TGTGCCAGCAGTGAAAGAGAAGGTCTAGCCAAAAACATTCAGTACTTC. Amino acids: CASSEREGLAKNIQYF.

This clonotype has a count of ten or more. The V gene is TRBV28, the J gene TRBJ1-2, with 7 bases lining up with TRBD1. The germline CDR1 and CDR2 sequences are MDHEN and SYDVKM. The CDR3 extends over 13 amino acids. Unmatched junction bases numbered 7, after V lost 6 bases and J lost 6 bases. In DNA, the CDR3 is TGTGCCAGCAGCCCGCAGGGGGGTAATGGCTACACCTTC. Its translation is CASSPQGGNGYTF.